The T cell receptor (beta chain) described here comes from a study of T cell clonotyping in hematopoietic cell transplantation. Study-wide points: Few recipient clonotypes overlapped donors; over 97% were de novo at given depth.

The time point: recipient sample about 28 days before transplant, after cytoreduction. Concerning this clone itself: No antigen is known for it.

Some clones are missing from TCRdb's copy, which holds only in-frame ones; the method was immunoSEQ multiplex PCR. The data show over 10,000 clones, around four fifths seen once. There are 14 residues in the CDR3. J lost 6 bases, V lost 1 base, and 5 bases had no gene match. The germline V gene encodes CDR1 SGHTA and CDR2 FQGNSA. Sequenced here: peripheral blood mononuclear cells, sampled before stem cell transplant. The chain couples TRBV7-2 to TRBJ2-5; 7 nucleotides agree with TRBD1. The receptor was derived from a man aged 60-69 years with acute myeloid leukemia. Some clones in this sample may be carry-over from other donors' samples. This CDR3 reads CASSLEGGAKTQYF. CDR3 nucleotides: TGTGCCAGCAGCTTAGAAGGGGGCGCGAAGACCCAGTACTTC.